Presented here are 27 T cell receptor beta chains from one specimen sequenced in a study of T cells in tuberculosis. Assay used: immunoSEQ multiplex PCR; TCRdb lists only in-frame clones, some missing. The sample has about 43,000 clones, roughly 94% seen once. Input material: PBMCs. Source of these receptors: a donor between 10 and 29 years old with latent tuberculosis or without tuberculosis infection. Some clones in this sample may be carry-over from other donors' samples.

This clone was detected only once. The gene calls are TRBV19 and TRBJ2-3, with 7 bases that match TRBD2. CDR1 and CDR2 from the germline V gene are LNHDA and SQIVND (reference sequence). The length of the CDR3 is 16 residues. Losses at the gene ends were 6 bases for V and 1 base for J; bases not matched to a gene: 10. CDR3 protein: CASSLKRGLGTDTQYF. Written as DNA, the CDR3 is TGTGCCAGTAGCCTAAAGCGGGGCCTGGGCACAGATACGCAGTATTTT.

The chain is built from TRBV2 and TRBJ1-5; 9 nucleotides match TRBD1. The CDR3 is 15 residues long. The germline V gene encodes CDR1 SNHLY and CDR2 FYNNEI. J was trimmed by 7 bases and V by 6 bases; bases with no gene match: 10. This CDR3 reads CASRPTGGAGQPQHF. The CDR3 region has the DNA TGTGCCAGCAGGCCAACAGGGGGCGCGGGACAGCCCCAGCATTTT.

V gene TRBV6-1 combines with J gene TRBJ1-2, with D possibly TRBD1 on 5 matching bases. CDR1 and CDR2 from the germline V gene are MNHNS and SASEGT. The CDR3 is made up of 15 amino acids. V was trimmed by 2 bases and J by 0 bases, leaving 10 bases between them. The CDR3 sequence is CASSEPGFPNYGYTF. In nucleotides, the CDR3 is TGTGCCAGCAGTGAACCAGGGTTCCCTAACTATGGCTACACCTTC.

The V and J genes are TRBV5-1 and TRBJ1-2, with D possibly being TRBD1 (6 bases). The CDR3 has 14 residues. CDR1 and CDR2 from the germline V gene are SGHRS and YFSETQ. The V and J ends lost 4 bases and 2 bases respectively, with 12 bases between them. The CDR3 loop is CASSQDSMNYGYTF. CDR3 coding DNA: TGCGCCAGCAGCCAGGACAGCATGAACTATGGCTACACCTTC.

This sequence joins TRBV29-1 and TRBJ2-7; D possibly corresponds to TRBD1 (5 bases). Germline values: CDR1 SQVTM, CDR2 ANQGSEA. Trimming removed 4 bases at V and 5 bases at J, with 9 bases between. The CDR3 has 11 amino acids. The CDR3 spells CSVGTGNEQYF. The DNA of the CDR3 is TGCAGCGTTGGAACAGGAAACGAGCAGTACTTC.

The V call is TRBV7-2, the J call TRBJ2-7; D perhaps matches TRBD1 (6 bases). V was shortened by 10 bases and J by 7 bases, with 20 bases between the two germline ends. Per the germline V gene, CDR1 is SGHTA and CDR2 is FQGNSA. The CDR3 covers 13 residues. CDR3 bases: TGTGCCACCGCGGTGGGGACATATCGGGAGCAGTACTTC. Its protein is CATAVGTYREQYF. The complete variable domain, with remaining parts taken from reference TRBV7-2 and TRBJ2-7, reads GAGVSQSPSNKVTEKGKDVELRCDPISGHTALYWYRQSLGQGLEFLIYFQGNSAPDKSGLPSDRFSAERTGGSVSTLTIQRTQQEDSAVYLCATAVGTYREQYFGPGTRLTVT.

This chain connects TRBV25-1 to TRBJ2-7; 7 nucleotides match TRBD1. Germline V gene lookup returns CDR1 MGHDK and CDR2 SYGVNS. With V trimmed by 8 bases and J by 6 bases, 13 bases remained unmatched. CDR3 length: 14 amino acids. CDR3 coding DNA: TGTGCCAGCGGACCTTCGGACAGGTCTTTCGAGCAGTACTTC. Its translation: CASGPSDRSFEQYF.

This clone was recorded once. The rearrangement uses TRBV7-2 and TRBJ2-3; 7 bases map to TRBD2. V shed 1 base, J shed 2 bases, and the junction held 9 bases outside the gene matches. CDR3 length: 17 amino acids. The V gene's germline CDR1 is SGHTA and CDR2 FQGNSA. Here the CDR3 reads CASSLVPPGGYTDTQYF. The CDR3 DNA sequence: TGTGCCAGCAGCTTAGTCCCACCGGGGGGTTACACAGATACGCAGTATTTT.

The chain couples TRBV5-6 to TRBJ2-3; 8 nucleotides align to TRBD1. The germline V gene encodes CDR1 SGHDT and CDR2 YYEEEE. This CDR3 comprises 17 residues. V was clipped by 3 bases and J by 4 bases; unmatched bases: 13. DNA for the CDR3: TGTGCCAGCAGCTCCCGAGGACAGGGAAGTTGGTCAGATACGCAGTATTTT. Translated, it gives CASSSRGQGSWSDTQYF.

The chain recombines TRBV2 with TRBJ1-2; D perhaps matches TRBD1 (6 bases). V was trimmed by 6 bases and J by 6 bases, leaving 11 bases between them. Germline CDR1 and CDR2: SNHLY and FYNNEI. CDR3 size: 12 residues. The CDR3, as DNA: TGTGCCAGCAGGAGGGGGAATCATGGCTACACCTTC. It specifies CASRRGNHGYTF.

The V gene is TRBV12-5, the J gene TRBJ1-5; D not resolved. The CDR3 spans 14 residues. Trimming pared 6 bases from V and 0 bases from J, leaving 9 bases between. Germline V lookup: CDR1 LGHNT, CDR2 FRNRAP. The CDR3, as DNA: TGTGCTAGTGGCGGAGGGAATAGCAATCAGCCCCAGCATTTT. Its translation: CASGGGNSNQPQHF. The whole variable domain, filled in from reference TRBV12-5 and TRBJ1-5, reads DARVTQTPRHKVTEMGQEVTMRCQPILGHNTVFWYRQTMMQGLELLAYFRNRAPLDDSGMPKDRFSAEMPDATLATLKIQPSEPRDSAVYFCASGGGNSNQPQHFGDGTRLSIL.

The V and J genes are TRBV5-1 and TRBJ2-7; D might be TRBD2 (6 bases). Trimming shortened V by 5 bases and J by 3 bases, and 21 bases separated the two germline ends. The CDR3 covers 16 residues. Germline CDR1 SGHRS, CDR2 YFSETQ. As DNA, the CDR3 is TGCGCCAGCAGTTTGAGACACGGGACGGGAGACTACGAGCAGTACTTC. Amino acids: CASSLRHGTGDYEQYF.

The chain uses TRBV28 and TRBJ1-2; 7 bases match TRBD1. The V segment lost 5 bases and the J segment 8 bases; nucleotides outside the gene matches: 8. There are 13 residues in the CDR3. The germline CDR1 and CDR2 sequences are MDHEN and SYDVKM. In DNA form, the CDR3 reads TGTGCCAGCAGTAGTGGGCAGGGGGGAGGCTACACCTTC. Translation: CASSSGQGGGYTF.

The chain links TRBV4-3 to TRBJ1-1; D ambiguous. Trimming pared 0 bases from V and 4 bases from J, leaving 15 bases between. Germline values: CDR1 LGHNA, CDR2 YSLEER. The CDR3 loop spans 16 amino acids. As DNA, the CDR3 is TGCGCCAGCAGCCAAGATGGGTCTGTGAGAGGCACTGAAGCTTTCTTT. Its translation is CASSQDGSVRGTEAFF.

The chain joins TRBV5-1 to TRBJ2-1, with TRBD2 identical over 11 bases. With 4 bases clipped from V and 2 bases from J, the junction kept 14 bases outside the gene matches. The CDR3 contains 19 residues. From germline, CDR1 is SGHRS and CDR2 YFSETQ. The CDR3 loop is CASSPGLAAAKTPYNEQFF. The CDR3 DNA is TGCGCCAGCAGCCCGGGACTAGCGGCCGCCAAGACACCCTACAATGAGCAGTTCTTC.

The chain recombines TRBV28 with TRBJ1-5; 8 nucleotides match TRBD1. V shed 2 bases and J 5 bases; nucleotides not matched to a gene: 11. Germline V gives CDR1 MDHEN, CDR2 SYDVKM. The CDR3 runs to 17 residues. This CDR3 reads CASSLLRTGLVYQPQHF. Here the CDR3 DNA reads TGTGCCAGCAGTTTACTGCGGACAGGGTTAGTTTATCAGCCCCAGCATTTT.

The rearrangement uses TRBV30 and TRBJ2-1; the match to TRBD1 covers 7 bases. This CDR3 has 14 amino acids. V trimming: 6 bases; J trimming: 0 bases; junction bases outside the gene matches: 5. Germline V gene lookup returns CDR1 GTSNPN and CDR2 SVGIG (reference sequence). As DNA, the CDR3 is TGTGCCTGCGTCAGGGGGAGCTCCTACAATGAGCAGTTCTTC. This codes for CACVRGSSYNEQFF.

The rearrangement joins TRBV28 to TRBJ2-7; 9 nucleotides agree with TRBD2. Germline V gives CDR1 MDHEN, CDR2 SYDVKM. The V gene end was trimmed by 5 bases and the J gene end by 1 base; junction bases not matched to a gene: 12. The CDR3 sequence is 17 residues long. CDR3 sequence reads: CASSPFPEREDSYEQYF. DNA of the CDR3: TGTGCCAGCAGTCCATTCCCCGAGCGGGAGGATTCCTACGAGCAGTACTTC.

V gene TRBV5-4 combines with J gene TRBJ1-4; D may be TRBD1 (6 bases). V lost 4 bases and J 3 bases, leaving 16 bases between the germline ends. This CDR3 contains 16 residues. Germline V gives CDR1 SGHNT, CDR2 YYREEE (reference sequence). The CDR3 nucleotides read TGTGCCAGCAGCCTGGACAGTCAGGTTGCTAATGAAAAACTGTTTTTT. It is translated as CASSLDSQVANEKLFF.

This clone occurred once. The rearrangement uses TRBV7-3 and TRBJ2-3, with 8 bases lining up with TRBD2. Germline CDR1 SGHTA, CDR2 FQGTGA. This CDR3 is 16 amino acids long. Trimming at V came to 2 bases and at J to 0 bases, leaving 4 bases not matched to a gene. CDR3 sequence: CASSLGASGSTDTQYF. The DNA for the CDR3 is TGTGCCAGCAGCTTAGGGGCTAGCGGGAGCACAGATACGCAGTATTTT.

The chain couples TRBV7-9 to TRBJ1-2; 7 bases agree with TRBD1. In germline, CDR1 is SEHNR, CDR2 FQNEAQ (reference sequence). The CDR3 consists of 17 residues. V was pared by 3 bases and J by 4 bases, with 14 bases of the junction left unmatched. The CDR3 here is CASSFYLQGEQSYGYTF. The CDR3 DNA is TGTGCCAGCAGCTTCTATTTGCAGGGGGAGCAATCCTATGGCTACACCTTC.

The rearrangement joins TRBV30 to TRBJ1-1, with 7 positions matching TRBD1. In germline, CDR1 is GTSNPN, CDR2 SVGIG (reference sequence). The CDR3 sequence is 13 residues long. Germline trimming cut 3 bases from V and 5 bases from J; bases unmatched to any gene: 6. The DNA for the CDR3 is TGTGCCTGGAGGGGCAGGGGGAATACTGAAGCTTTCTTT. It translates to CAWRGRGNTEAFF.

Here the CDR3 DNA reads TGTGCCAGCAGCTTAGCCCCTGTGGCCCCATCACTATACAATGAGCAGTTCTTC. Translated: CASSLAPVAPSLYNEQFF. The V and J genes are TRBV7-3 and TRBJ2-1, with no clear D. CDR1 and CDR2 (germline): SGHTA, FQGTGA. This CDR3 contains 18 residues. Trimming took off 2 bases at V and 4 bases at J, with 21 bases between the two ends.

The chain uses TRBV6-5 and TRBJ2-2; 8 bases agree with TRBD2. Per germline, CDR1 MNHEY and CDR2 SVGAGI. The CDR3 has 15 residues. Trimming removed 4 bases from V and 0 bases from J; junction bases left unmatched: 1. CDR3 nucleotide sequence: TGTGCCAGCAGTTCACTAGCGGCGAACACCGGGGAGCTGTTTTTT. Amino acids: CASSSLAANTGELFF.

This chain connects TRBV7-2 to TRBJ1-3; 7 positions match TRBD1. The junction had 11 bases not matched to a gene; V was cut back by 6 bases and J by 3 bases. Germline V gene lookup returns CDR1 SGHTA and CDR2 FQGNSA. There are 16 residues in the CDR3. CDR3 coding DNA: TGTGCCAGCAGGGTTGGGACAGATCCTTTTGGAAACACCATATATTTT. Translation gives CASRVGTDPFGNTIYF. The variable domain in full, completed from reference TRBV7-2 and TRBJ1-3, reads GAGVSQSPSNKVTEKGKDVELRCDPISGHTALYWYRQSLGQGLEFLIYFQGNSAPDKSGLPSDRFSAERTGGSVSTLTIQRTQQEDSAVYLCASRVGTDPFGNTIYFGEGSWLTVV.

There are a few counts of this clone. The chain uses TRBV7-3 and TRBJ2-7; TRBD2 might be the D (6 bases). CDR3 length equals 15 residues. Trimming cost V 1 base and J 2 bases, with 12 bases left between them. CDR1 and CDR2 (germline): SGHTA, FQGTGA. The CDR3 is CASSLRASEAYEQYF. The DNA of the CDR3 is TGTGCCAGCAGCTTAAGAGCTAGCGAGGCCTACGAGCAGTACTTC.

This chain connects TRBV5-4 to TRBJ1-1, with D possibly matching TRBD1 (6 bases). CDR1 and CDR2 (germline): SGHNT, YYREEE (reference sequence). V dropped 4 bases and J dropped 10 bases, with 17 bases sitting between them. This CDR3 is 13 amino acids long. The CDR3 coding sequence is TGTGCCAGCAGCCGTGTGGGGGGGCAGGGAGCTTTCTTT. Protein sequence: CASSRVGGQGAFF. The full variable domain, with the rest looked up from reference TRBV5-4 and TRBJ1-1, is ETGVTQSPTHLIKTRGQQVTLRCSSQSGHNTVSWYQQALGQGPQFIFQYYREEENGRGNFPPRFSGLQFPNYSSELNVNALELDDSALYLCASSRVGGQGAFFGQGTRLTVV.